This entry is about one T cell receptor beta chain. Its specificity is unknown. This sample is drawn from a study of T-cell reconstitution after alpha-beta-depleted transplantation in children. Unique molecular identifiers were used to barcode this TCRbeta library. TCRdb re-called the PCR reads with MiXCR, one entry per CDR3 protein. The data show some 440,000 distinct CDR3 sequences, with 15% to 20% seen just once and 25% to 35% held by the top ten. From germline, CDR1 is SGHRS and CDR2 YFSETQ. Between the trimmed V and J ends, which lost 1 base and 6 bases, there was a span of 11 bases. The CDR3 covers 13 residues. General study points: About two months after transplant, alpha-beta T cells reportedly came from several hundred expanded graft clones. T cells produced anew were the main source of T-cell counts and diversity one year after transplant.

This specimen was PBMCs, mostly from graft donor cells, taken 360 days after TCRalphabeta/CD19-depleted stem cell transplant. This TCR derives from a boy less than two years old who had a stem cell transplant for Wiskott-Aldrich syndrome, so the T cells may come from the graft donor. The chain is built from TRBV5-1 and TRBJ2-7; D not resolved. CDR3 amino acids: CASSLTPGTEQYF. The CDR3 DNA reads TGCGCCAGCAGCTTGACCCCCGGTACCGAGCAGTACTTC.